This TCR beta chain came from a study of blood T cell repertoires in COVID-19. Study summary: Spain, Italy and the United States supplied samples that represented acute and convalescent COVID-19. The cDNA or gDNA used as material had been derived from T cells, B-cell-depleted T cells, or PBMCs.

Those enrolled in Seattle joined during active infection and were followed longitudinally afterward. In the original analysis: It was from reference gene primer amplification that nucleated cell counts were estimated. Assay: immunoSEQ multiplex PCR; the TCRdb copy retains only in-frame clones and omits some. That table supplies the V and J calls and clone size; D and trimming were determined from the DNA. The sample includes some 99,000 clones, roughly 90% of them seen just once. The germline CDR1 and CDR2 sequences are KGHSH and LQKENI. The trim removed 0 bases at V and 4 bases at J, leaving 14 bases unmatched. The CDR3 covers 21 residues.

The chain is built from TRBV18 and TRBJ2-1; TRBD2 agrees at 14 bases. This clonotype was obtained from a human donor with COVID-19, enrolled during active disease. The donor label of this sample is uncertain. The sequenced sample was peripheral blood. As DNA, the CDR3 is TGTGCCAGCTCACCACCCGGAGGGGACTCAAGGACTAGCGGGGGGTACAATGAGCAGTTCTTC. Translated, it gives CASSPPGGDSRTSGGYNEQFF.